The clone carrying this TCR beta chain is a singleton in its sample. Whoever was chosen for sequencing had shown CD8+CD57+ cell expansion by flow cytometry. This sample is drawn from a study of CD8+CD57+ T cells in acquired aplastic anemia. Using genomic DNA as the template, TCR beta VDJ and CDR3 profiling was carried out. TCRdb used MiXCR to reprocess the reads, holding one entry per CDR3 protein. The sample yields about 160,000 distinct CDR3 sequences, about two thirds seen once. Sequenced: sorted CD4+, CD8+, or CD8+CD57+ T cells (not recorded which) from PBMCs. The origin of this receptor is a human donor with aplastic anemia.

CDR3 region: CASSKSGTYYNEQFF. For the CDR3, the DNA is TGTGCCAGTAGCAAGTCCGGGACCTATTACAATGAGCAGTTCTTC. The chain links TRBV19 to TRBJ2-1; D may match TRBD1 or TRBD2 (5 bases each). CDR1 is LNHDA and CDR2 is SQIVND in the germline V gene (reference sequence). The V end lost 6 bases, the J end lost 4 bases, and 16 bases lay between the germline ends. The CDR3 consists of 15 residues.